The sequence of this T cell receptor beta chain was determined in a study of blood T cell repertoires in COVID-19. Study at large: The samples span acute and convalescent COVID-19 from the United States, Italy and Spain. From T cells, B-cell-depleted T cells, or PBMCs came the material, which was cDNA or gDNA.

CDR1 LGHNA and CDR2 YSLEER come from the germline V gene. J lost 7 bases, V lost 3 bases, and 8 bases had no gene match. The CDR3 extends over 15 amino acids. In the original analysis: Estimation of nucleated cell counts relied on the amplification of reference gene primers. The method was immunoSEQ multiplex PCR; TCRdb's version includes in-frame clones alone and lacks a portion of them. D and trimming come from the DNA, and the V and J calls and clone size come from that table. The table shows roughly 140,000 clones, with roughly 84% occurring only once. Source material: peripheral blood. The source is a woman aged 45-59 years with acute or convalescent COVID-19. The chain uses TRBV4-3 and TRBJ2-4, with 8 bases aligning to TRBD2. The CDR3 reads CASSQSGGAGNIQYF. Written as DNA, the CDR3 is TGCGCCAGCAGCCAGTCCGGGGGGGCCGGCAACATTCAGTACTTC.